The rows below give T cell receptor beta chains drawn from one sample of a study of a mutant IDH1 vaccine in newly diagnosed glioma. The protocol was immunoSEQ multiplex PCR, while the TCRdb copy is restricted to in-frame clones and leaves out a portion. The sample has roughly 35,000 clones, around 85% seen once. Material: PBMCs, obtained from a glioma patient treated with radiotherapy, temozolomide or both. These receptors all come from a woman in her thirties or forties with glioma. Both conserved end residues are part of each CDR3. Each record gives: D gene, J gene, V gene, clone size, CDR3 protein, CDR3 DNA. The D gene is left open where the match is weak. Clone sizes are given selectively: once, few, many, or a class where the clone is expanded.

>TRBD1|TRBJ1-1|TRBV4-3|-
CASSQGTGRGGTEAFF
TGCGCCAGCAGCCAAGGGACAGGGAGGGGAGGCACTGAAGCTTTCTTT
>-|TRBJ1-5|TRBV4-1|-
CASSRQTWAEQPQHF
TGCGCCAGCAGCAGACAGACCTGGGCGGAACAGCCCCAGCATTTT
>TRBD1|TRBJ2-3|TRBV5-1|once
CASSDTGASTDTQYF
TGCGCCAGCAGCGATACAGGGGCTAGCACAGATACGCAGTATTTT
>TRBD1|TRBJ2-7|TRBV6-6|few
CASSTSGTGVEQYF
TGTGCCAGCAGCACCTCCGGGACAGGGGTCGAGCAGTACTTC
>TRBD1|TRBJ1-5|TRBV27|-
CASSPRQGNYQPQHF
TGTGCCAGCAGCCCAAGACAGGGGAATTATCAGCCCCAGCATTTT
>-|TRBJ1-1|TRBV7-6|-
CASSLGGMNTEAFF
TGTGCCAGCAGCTTGGGAGGGATGAACACTGAAGCTTTCTTT
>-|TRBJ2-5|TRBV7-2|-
CASSLNGVGVETQYF
TGTGCCAGCAGCTTAAATGGTGTGGGGGTAGAGACCCAGTACTTC
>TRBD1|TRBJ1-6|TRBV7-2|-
CASSSRQGVLYNSPLHF
TGTGCCAGCAGCTCTCGACAGGGGGTACTCTATAATTCACCCCTCCACTTT
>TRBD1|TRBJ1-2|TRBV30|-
CAWSVRAGGNYGYTF
TGTGCCTGGAGTGTACGGGCAGGGGGGAACTATGGCTACACCTTC
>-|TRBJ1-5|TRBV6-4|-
CASSLRGGSPAWPQHF
TGTGCCAGCAGTCTAAGGGGGGGATCACCGGCATGGCCCCAGCATTTT
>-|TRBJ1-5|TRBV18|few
CASSLQGMNQPQHF
TGTGCCAGCTCACTCCAGGGAATGAATCAGCCCCAGCATTTT
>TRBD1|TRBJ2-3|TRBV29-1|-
CSVHKGTATDTQYF
TGCAGCGTCCACAAAGGGACAGCCACAGATACGCAGTATTTT
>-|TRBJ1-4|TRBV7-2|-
CASSITGMRGEKLFF
TGTGCCAGCAGCATTACCGGGATGAGGGGTGAAAAACTGTTTTTT
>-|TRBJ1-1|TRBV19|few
CASSFYRDTEAFF
TGTGCCAGTAGTTTCTACAGGGACACTGAAGCTTTCTTT
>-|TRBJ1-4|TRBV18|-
CASSRGQEEKLFF
TGTGCCAGCTCTCGCGGGCAGGAGGAAAAACTGTTTTTT
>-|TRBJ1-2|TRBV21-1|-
CASKGQGANYGYTF
TGTGCCAGCAAGGGTCAGGGGGCGAACTATGGCTACACCTTC
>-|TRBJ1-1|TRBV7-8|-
CASSLRGARNTEAFF
TGTGCCAGCAGCTTACGGGGGGCCAGGAACACTGAAGCTTTCTTT
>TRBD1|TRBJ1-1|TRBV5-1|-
CASSRDRGEAFF
TGCGCCAGCAGCCGGGACAGGGGAGAAGCTTTCTTT
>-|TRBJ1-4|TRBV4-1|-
CASSQALAWLSIEKLFF
TGCGCCAGCAGCCAAGCACTCGCATGGCTCTCGATCGAAAAACTGTTTTTT
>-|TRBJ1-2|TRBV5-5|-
CASSLYSAGYGYTF
TGTGCCAGCAGCTTATACAGTGCGGGCTATGGCTACACCTTC
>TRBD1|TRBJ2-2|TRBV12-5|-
CASGLTTGQLNTGELFF
TGTGCTAGTGGTTTGACTACGGGACAGTTGAACACCGGGGAGCTGTTTTTT
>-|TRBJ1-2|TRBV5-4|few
CASSLDRAYGYTF
TGTGCCAGCAGCTTGGACAGGGCCTATGGCTACACCTTC
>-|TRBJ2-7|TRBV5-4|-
CASSSARNEQYF
TGTGCCAGCAGCTCCGCTCGGAACGAGCAGTACTTC
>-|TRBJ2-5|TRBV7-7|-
CASSLVVQETQYF
TGTGCTAGCAGCTTAGTAGTTCAAGAGACCCAGTACTTC
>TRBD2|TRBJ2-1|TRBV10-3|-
CAISESSSGGRNNEQFF
TGTGCCATCAGTGAGTCGTCTAGCGGGGGGCGGAACAATGAGCAGTTCTTC
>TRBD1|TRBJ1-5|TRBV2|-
CASTGTGNQPQHF
TGTGCCAGCACCGGGACAGGAAATCAGCCCCAGCATTTT
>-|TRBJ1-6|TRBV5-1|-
CASSLAYWEGSPLHF
TGCGCCAGCAGCTTGGCCTACTGGGAAGGTTCACCCCTCCACTTT
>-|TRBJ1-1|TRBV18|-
CASHLETGLNTEAFF
TGTGCCAGCCATTTGGAGACAGGACTGAACACTGAAGCTTTCTTT
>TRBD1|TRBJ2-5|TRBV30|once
CAWSVGTLRQGEETQYF
TGTGCCTGGAGTGTTGGGACTTTGAGACAGGGGGAAGAGACCCAGTACTTC
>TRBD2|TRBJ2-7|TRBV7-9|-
CASSLRRGSSYEQYF
TGTGCCAGCAGCTTAAGGCGGGGGAGCTCCTACGAGCAGTACTTC
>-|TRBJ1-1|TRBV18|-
CASSPGTPYNTEAFF
TGTGCCAGCTCACCAGGAACCCCCTACAACACTGAAGCTTTCTTT
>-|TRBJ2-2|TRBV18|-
CASSPRPRNTGELFF
TGTGCCAGCTCACCACGGCCCCGAAACACCGGGGAGCTGTTTTTT
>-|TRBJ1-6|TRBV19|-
CASSTNREAGSPLHF
TGTGCCAGTAGTACTAACAGGGAGGCGGGTTCACCCCTCCACTTT
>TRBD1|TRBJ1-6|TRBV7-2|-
CASSKQGSSYNSPLHF
TGTGCCAGCAGTAAACAGGGGAGCTCCTATAATTCACCCCTCCACTTT
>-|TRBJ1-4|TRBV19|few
CASSIGQGTNEKLFF
TGTGCCAGTAGTATTGGGCAGGGTACTAATGAAAAACTGTTTTTT
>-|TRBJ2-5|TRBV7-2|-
CASSPSRGPTETQYF
TGTGCCAGCAGCCCCTCCCGGGGGCCTACAGAGACCCAGTACTTC
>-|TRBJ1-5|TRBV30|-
CAWTPQWDQPQHF
TGTGCCTGGACCCCCCAGTGGGATCAGCCCCAGCATTTT
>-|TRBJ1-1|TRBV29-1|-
CSVDSNTEAFF
TGCAGCGTTGACTCGAACACTGAAGCTTTCTTT
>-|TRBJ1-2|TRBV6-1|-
CASSDQFAGYTF
TGTGCCAGCAGTGATCAGTTTGCTGGCTACACCTTC
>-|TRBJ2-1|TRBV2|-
CASSARRTLPPLNEQFF
TGTGCCAGCAGTGCGAGAAGGACATTGCCGCCGCTCAATGAGCAGTTCTTC
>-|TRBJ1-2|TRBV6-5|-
CASSRAGPASYGYTF
TGTGCCAGCAGTAGGGCTGGGCCCGCAAGCTATGGCTACACCTTC
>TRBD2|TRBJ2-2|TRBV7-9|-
CASSSQAWSSGGAGELFF
TGTGCCAGCAGCTCACAGGCATGGTCTAGCGGGGGCGCCGGGGAGCTGTTTTTT
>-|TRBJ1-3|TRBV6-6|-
CASRNPPKISGNTIYF
TGTGCCAGCCGTAACCCACCCAAGATCTCTGGAAACACCATATATTTT
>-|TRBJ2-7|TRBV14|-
CASSRRGVFGEQYF
TGTGCCAGCAGCCGTCGGGGAGTTTTTGGCGAGCAGTACTTC
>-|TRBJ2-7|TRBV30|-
CAWSVGGSYEQYF
TGTGCCTGGAGTGTAGGGGGGTCCTACGAGCAGTACTTC
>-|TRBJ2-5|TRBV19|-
CASSIGDTETQYF
TGTGCCAGTAGTATAGGGGATACAGAGACCCAGTACTTC
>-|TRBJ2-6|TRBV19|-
CASSKGSSGANVLTF
TGTGCCAGTAGTAAAGGGAGCTCTGGGGCCAACGTCCTGACTTTC
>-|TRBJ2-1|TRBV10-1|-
CASRPQGSDEQFF
TGCGCCAGCAGGCCACAAGGTAGTGATGAGCAGTTCTTC
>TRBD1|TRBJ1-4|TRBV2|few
CASRRQGESEKLFF
TGTGCCAGCAGGAGACAGGGGGAAAGTGAAAAACTGTTTTTT
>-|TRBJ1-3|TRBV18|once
CASSPPGATSGNTIYF
TGTGCCAGCTCACCACCCGGGGCGACCTCTGGAAACACCATATATTTT
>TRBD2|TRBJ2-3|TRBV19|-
CASSIGVAGGADTQYF
TGTGCCAGTAGTATTGGGGTAGCGGGGGGGGCAGATACGCAGTATTTT
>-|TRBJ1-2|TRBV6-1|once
CASRGGFLLYDYTF
TGTGCCAGCAGGGGGGGGTTCCTACTCTATGACTACACCTTC
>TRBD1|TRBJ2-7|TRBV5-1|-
CASSTGTAAGGEQYF
TGCGCCAGCAGCACGGGGACAGCAGCAGGCGGGGAGCAGTACTTC
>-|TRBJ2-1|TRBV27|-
CASSLRPGSGDSYNEQFF
TGTGCCAGCAGTTTACGGCCGGGATCCGGAGACTCCTACAATGAGCAGTTCTTC
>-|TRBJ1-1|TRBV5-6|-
CASSLGDRNTEAFF
TGTGCCAGCAGCTTGGGCGACAGGAACACTGAAGCTTTCTTT
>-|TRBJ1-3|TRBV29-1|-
CSVNDADGSGNTIYF
TGCAGCGTTAACGACGCAGACGGCTCTGGAAACACCATATATTTT
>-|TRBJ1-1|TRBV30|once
CAWGRVATEAFF
TGTGCCTGGGGACGGGTGGCCACTGAAGCTTTCTTT